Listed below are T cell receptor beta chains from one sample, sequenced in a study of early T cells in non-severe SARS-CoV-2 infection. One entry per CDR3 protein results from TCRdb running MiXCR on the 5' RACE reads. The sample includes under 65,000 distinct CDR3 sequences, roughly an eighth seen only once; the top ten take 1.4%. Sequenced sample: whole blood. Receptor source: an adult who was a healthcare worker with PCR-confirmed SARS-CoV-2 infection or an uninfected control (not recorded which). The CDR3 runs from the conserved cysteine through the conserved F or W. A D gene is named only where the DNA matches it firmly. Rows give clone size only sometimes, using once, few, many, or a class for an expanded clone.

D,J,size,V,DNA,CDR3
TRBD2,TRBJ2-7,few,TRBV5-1,TGCGCCAGCAGCTACTCTAGCGGATACGAGCAGTACTTC,CASSYSSGYEQYF
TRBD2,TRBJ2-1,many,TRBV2,TGTGCCAGCAACTCGGGGGGCTCCTACAATGAGCAGTTCTTC,CASNSGGSYNEQFF
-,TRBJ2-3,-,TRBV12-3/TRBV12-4,TGTGCCAGCAGTTCCCTCTTAACAGATACGCAGTATTTT,CASSSLLTDTQYF
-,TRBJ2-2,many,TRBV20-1,TGCAGTGCTAGAGCAACCACGAACACCGGGGAGCTGTTTTTT,CSARATTNTGELFF
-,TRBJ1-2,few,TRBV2,TGTGCCAGTACCGGGACGGACTTCTATGGCTACACCTTC,CASTGTDFYGYTF
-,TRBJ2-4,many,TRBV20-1,TGCAGTGCTAGAGATGGAGGAGGGGGGGCCGCCAAAAACATTCAGTACTTC,CSARDGGGGAAKNIQYF
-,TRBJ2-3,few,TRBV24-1,TGTGCCACCAGTGACCCCTTCGGGACTAGCACAGATACGCAGTATTTT,CATSDPFGTSTDTQYF
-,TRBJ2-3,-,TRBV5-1,TGCGCCAGCAGCGCTCCCCCGGGTCAGGGCGACACAGATACGCAGTATTTT,CASSAPPGQGDTDTQYF
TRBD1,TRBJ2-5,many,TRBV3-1,TGTGCCAGCAGCCAAGATGGTGCAGGGGGCGTCGCGGAGACCCAGTACTTC,CASSQDGAGGVAETQYF
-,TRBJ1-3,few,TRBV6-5,TGTGCCAGCAGTTTAGCGGCAGAGAGAAACACCATATATTTT,CASSLAAERNTIYF
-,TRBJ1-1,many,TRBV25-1,TGTGCCAGCAGGCCTATTGGAACCATGAACACTGAAGCTTTCTTT,CASRPIGTMNTEAFF
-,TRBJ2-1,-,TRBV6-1,TGTGCCAGCAGTGAAGACGTCGGGATTTACAATGAGCAGTTCTTC,CASSEDVGIYNEQFF
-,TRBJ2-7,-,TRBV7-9,TGTGCCAGCAGCCGCGGGGGCCGCTACGAGCAGTACTTC,CASSRGGRYEQYF
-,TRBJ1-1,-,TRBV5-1,TGCGCCAGCAGCCTACCAGGTTTTGGGAACACTGAAGCTTTCTTT,CASSLPGFGNTEAFF
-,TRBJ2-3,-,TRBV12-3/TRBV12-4,TGTGCCAGCAGTTTAGCGCCGATAGTTGTTCTTCCCACAGATACGCAGTATTTT,CASSLAPIVVLPTDTQYF
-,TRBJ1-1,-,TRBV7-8,TGTGCCAGCAGCCCCGGACAACTCGGAGGCACTGAAGCTTTCTTT,CASSPGQLGGTEAFF
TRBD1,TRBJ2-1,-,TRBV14,TGTGCCAGCAGCCTCCGACAGGGGGTTGAGCAGTTCTTC,CASSLRQGVEQFF
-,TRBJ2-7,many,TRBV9,TGTGCCAGCAGCCGTGGGATAGAGGACGAGCAGTACTTC,CASSRGIEDEQYF
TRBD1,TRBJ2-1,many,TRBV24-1,TGTGCCACCAGTGATCGGACAGGGGTCCATGAGCAGTTCTTC,CATSDRTGVHEQFF
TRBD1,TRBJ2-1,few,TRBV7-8,TGTGCCAGCAGCGCAGGAGGACAGGGGGACAATGAGCAGTTCTTC,CASSAGGQGDNEQFF
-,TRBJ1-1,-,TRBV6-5,TGTGCCAGCAGTCACCGCCAGGGGAGCACTGAAGCTTTCTTT,CASSHRQGSTEAFF
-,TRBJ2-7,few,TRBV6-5,TGTGCCAGCAGTTACTCGCCGGGTGCTTCCTACGAGCAGTACTTC,CASSYSPGASYEQYF
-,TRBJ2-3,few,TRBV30,TGTGCCTGGAGTGTGCCCCCAGCCACAGATACGCAGTATTTT,CAWSVPPATDTQYF
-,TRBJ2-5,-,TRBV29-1,TGCAGCGTAGGCCTTGAGACCCAGTACTTC,CSVGLETQYF
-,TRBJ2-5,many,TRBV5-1,TGCGCCAGCAGCTCAAGGACAGCTACCAAAGAGACCCAGTACTTC,CASSSRTATKETQYF
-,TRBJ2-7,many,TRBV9,TGTGCCAGCAGCGTAGGGTCTAGCGCCTCCTACGAGCAGTACTTC,CASSVGSSASYEQYF
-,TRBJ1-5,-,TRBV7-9,TGTGCCAGCAGCTTCTCTGGGGGCAATCAGCCCCAGCATTTT,CASSFSGGNQPQHF
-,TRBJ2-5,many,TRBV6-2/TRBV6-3,TGTGCCAGCAGTTCCCCCGGGGCGACAGAGACCCAGTACTTC,CASSSPGATETQYF
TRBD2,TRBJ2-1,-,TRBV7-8,TGTGCCAGCAGCTCTAGCGGGGGTAGCTCCTACAATGAGCAGTTCTTC,CASSSSGGSSYNEQFF
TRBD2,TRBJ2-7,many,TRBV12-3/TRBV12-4,TGTGCCAGCAGCCGCGGACTAGCCTCGGGCTACGAGCAGTACTTC,CASSRGLASGYEQYF
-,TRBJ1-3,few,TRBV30,TGTGCCTGGATTGGAGATCGACTCTCTGGAAACACCATATATTTT,CAWIGDRLSGNTIYF
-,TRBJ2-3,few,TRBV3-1,TGTGCCAGCAGCCAAGATGTACTCGCTAGCACAGATACGCAGTATTTT,CASSQDVLASTDTQYF
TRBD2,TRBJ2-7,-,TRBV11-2,TGTGCCAGCAGCTTAACTAGCGGGGACTACGAGCAGTACTTC,CASSLTSGDYEQYF
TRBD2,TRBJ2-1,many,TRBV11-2,TGTGCCAGCAGCAAGCGGGGGGCCAACAATGAGCAGTTCTTC,CASSKRGANNEQFF
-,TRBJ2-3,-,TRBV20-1,TGCAGTGCCCACAATCTTGGGGATCGTACAGATACGCTGTATTTT,CSAHNLGDRTDTLYF
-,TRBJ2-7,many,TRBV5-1,TGCGCCAGCAGCCGGCTCGGGGGCCAGTCCTCCTACGAGCAGTACTTC,CASSRLGGQSSYEQYF
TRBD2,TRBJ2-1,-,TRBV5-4,TGTGCCAGCAGCTTGTCGAGCGGGGGGGTAAATGAGCAGTTCTTC,CASSLSSGGVNEQFF
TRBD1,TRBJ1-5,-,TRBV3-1,TGTGCCAGCAGCCAAGATGGTCCGGGACAGGGGGCTCAGCCCCAGCATTTT,CASSQDGPGQGAQPQHF
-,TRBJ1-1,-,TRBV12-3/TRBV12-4,TGTGCCAGCGGAGACCTTGAAGCTTTCTTT,CASGDLEAFF
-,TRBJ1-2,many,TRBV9,TGTGCCAGCAGCGGAGGGACCGAACAGGTTCCGGACTATGGCTACACCTTC,CASSGGTEQVPDYGYTF
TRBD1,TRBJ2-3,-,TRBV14,TGTGCCAGCAGCCTGCCTCTTATCCAGGGGGAGAAAGATACGCAGTATTTT,CASSLPLIQGEKDTQYF
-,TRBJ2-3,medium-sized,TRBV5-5,TGTGCCAGCAGCTTGCAGGCGGGGTTAAGCACAGATACGCAGTATTTT,CASSLQAGLSTDTQYF
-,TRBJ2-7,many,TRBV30,TGTGCCTGGAGCGGAGGGGGAGGTTACGAGCAGTACTTC,CAWSGGGGYEQYF
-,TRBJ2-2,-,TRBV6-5,TGTGCCAGCAGCTGGGACCTGGAAACCGGGGAGCTGTTTTTT,CASSWDLETGELFF
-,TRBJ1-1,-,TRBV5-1,TGCGCCAGCAGCTTGGAGAAGGGGTTGGTTGCTTTCTTT,CASSLEKGLVAFF
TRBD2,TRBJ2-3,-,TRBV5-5,TGTGCCAGCAGCATAGGACTAGCGGGGGGGCCTGATACGCAGTATTTT,CASSIGLAGGPDTQYF
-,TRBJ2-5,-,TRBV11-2,TGTGCCAGCAGCCGCACAAGAGAAGAGACCCAGTACTTC,CASSRTREETQYF
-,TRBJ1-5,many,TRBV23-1,TGCGCCAGCAGTCACTTGCGGCAGCCCAACTCCTATAGCAATCAGCCCCAGCATTTT,CASSHLRQPNSYSNQPQHF
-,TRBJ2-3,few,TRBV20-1,TGCAGTGCTAGTCTTGAAGATACGCAGTATTTT,CSASLEDTQYF
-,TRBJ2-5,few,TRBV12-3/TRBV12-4,TGTGCCAGCAGTTTGGGGATGAGGACCCGGGAGGAGACCCAGTACTTC,CASSLGMRTREETQYF
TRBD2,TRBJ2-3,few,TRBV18,TGTGCCAGCTCACCACTCAGCGGGGGTCCCTCGGGAGATACGCAGTATTTT,CASSPLSGGPSGDTQYF
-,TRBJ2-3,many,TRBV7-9,TGTGCCAGCAGCTTAGCGTCATGGGATACGCAGTATTTT,CASSLASWDTQYF
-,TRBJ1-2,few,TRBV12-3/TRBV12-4,TGTGCCAGCAGTTTGGCAGGGAGCTATGGCTACACCTTC,CASSLAGSYGYTF
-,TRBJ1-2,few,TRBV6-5,TGTGCCAGCAGTTACTCGAGGCTAGGGCTCTATGGCTACACCTTC,CASSYSRLGLYGYTF